The sequence of this TCR beta chain was determined in a study of blood T cell repertoires in COVID-19. The Seattle patients, enrolled during active infection, were followed longitudinally. In the original analysis: Using reference gene primer amplification, nucleated cell counts were estimated. Profiled with immunoSEQ multiplex PCR; TCRdb holds only in-frame clones, not every one. V and J calls and clone size follow that table, whereas D and trimming were derived from the DNA. The sample carries 150,000 to 200,000 clones, around 87% recorded once. Trimming took 5 bases from V and 7 from J, leaving 9 bases between them. Per the germline V gene, CDR1 is SGHTA and CDR2 is FQGNSA. The CDR3 is made up of 12 amino acids.

The sample taken for sequencing was peripheral blood. The chain joins TRBV7-2 to TRBJ2-1; no firm D call. The clonotype originates from a woman aged 70-85 years with COVID-19, enrolled during active disease. The CDR3 nucleotides read TGTGCCAGCAGCCGTTCCAGGAATGAGCAGTTCTTC. It encodes CASSRSRNEQFF.